This T cell receptor beta chain comes out of a study of T cells after yellow fever vaccination. Germline-derived CDR1 and CDR2 are SGHAT and FQNNGV. The germline V and J ends were trimmed by 6 bases and 4 bases, with 14 bases remaining between them. This CDR3 has 14 residues. Via MiXCR, TCRdb re-called the 5' RACE reads, giving one row per CDR3 protein. The sample gives approximately 240,000 distinct CDR3 sequences, more than 3.5% of which show up once; under 20% is in the top ten. The table lists this clonotype with many counts. This specimen consisted of PBMCs, obtained 15 days after the yellow fever booster vaccination. J is TRBJ2-3 and V is TRBV11-2, with D possibly called TRBD1 or TRBD2 (6 bases each). The clonotype comes from a man aged 18 to 30 who received the YFV17D yellow fever vaccine. DNA for the CDR3: TGTGCCAGCAGTGCTAAGGGGGGAGCAGATACGCAGTATTTT. Translation: CASSAKGGADTQYF.